The 20 T cell receptor beta chains given below trace back to one sample, sequenced in a study of blood T cells in healthy people across ages. PCR was performed a second time for roughly 7 to 11 cycles using a sample-barcoded 5' primer and a J-beta primer mix. Each CDR3 protein is one row after TCRdb ran MiXCR on the 5' RACE reads. Altogether 1.5 million to 2 million distinct CDR3 sequences are present, under 30% being singletons, with the ten largest covering approximately 7.7%. The sequenced material came from blood. These receptors originate from a woman under 40 in good health.

This clonotype was found a few times. CDR3 residues: CASSLGTPGGMNEQFF. CDR3 sequence (DNA): TGTGCCAGCAGCTTAGGGACGCCAGGGGGCATGAATGAGCAGTTCTTC. The chain carries TRBV7-3 and TRBJ2-1; 8 bases map to TRBD1. The germline CDR1 and CDR2 sequences are SGHTA and FQGTGA. This CDR3 has 16 amino acids. The J segment lost 7 bases and the V segment lost 2 bases, leaving 10 bases of the junction unmatched.

The chain uses TRBV10-2 and TRBJ1-5; D is perhaps TRBD1 (5 bases). V was trimmed by 11 bases and J by 3 bases, leaving 17 bases between them. CDR1 is WSHSY, CDR2 SAAADI, per germline. The CDR3 loop spans 14 amino acids. The CDR3, as DNA: TGCGCCGCCCTGGGGGGGAGGTTCAATCAGCCCCAGCATTTT. Translation gives CAALGGRFNQPQHF.

This clonotype was seen at least ten times. The genes are TRBV4-3 and TRBJ1-2; no clear D. Trimming left V 0 bases short and J 6 bases short, with 14 bases between. Germline loops: CDR1 LGHNA, CDR2 YSLEER. The CDR3 spans 15 residues. CDR3 amino acids: CASSQDPESGDGYTF. In DNA form, the CDR3 reads TGCGCCAGCAGCCAAGATCCAGAGTCAGGAGATGGCTACACCTTC.

V and J are TRBV29-1 and TRBJ2-1; D is unclear. Per germline, CDR1 SQVTM and CDR2 ANQGSEA. V was shortened by 0 bases and J by 10 bases, with 16 bases between the two germline ends. The length of the CDR3 is 14 residues. The CDR3 loop reads CSVEDLGFPGEQFF. In DNA form, the CDR3 reads TGCAGCGTTGAAGATCTGGGTTTTCCAGGCGAGCAGTTCTTC.

In this sample, this clonotype turned up a few times. The V gene is TRBV7-9, the J gene TRBJ2-4; D gene uncertain. This CDR3 contains 17 residues. Per the germline V gene, CDR1 is SEHNR and CDR2 is FQNEAQ (reference sequence). V lost 0 bases and J lost 1, with 13 bases in between. CDR3 sequence: CASSLALRVGAKNIQYF. CDR3 coding DNA: TGTGCCAGCAGCTTAGCGCTACGGGTGGGGGCCAAAAACATTCAGTACTTC.

This clonotype was picked up a small number of times. J is TRBJ2-1 and V is TRBV28, with D perhaps TRBD1 or TRBD2 (5 bases each). This CDR3 contains 14 residues. CDR1 MDHEN and CDR2 SYDVKM come from the germline V gene. Trimming removed 6 bases from V and 9 bases from J, with 18 bases in between. CDR3 sequence: CASSRDELIPEQFF. Here the CDR3 DNA reads TGTGCCAGCAGCCGGGACGAGCTAATCCCTGAGCAGTTCTTC. The full variable domain, in which reference TRBV28 and TRBJ2-1 provide the parts outside the CDR3, is DVKVTQSSRYLVKRTGEKVFLECVQDMDHENMFWYRQDPGLGLRLIYFSYDVKMKEKGDIPEGYSVSREKKERFSLILESASTNQTSMYLCASSRDELIPEQFFGPGTRLTVL.

This clonotype was counted a few times. V usage is TRBV5-1 and J usage is TRBJ2-3; no definite D call. V shed 0 bases and J shed 9 bases, with 8 bases lying between them. The germline CDR1 and CDR2 sequences are SGHRS and YFSETQ. The CDR3 consists of 12 residues. The CDR3 nucleotides read TGCGCCAGCAGCTTGGAGGAATCCACGCAGTATTTT. This gives the protein CASSLEESTQYF.

This chain uses TRBV27 with TRBJ1-2, with D possibly being TRBD1 (6 bases). V lost 6 bases, J lost 8 bases, and 19 bases lay in between. The length of the CDR3 is 14 residues. CDR1 MNHEY and CDR2 SMNVEV come from the germline V gene (reference sequence). The CDR3 DNA reads as TGTGCCAGCAGGGGGGGGAACAGGGTTGGCGGCTACACCTTC. Translation: CASRGGNRVGGYTF.

This clonotype has more than one count but fewer than ten. The V and J genes are TRBV12-3 or TRBV12-4 and TRBJ2-1; 9 bases are a match to TRBD1. The CDR3 sequence is 14 residues long. The junction had 7 bases not matched to a gene; V was cut back by 6 bases and J by 7 bases. Here the CDR3 reads CASSLDRGWNEQFF. CDR3 bases: TGTGCCAGCAGCTTGGACAGGGGATGGAATGAGCAGTTCTTC.

This chain connects TRBV12-3 or TRBV12-4 to TRBJ2-7; D is uncertain. The CDR3 contains 13 residues. Deletions cut 7 bases from V and 3 bases from J, with 13 bases between. The CDR3 here is CASTLTGYYEQYF. The CDR3 DNA sequence: TGTGCCAGCACCCTAACTGGATACTACGAGCAGTACTTC.

V is TRBV3-1 and J is TRBJ2-7; 10 bases align to TRBD2. The CDR3 sequence is 18 residues long. Trimming cost V 0 bases and J 2 bases; bases outside gene matches: 10. The germline CDR1 and CDR2 sequences are LGHDT and YNNKEL (reference sequence). The CDR3 here is CASSQDIVLAGVTYEQYF. As DNA, the CDR3 is TGTGCCAGCAGCCAAGATATCGTTCTAGCGGGGGTAACCTACGAGCAGTACTTC.

This chain joins TRBV5-1 and TRBJ2-1, with TRBD2 identical over 8 bases. Trimming cost V 2 bases and J 8 bases; bases outside gene matches: 9. Germline V gives CDR1 SGHRS, CDR2 YFSETQ. The CDR3 runs to 15 residues. CDR3 coding DNA: TGCGCCAGCAGCTTCGTACTAGCGGAGAGGGATGAGCAGTTCTTC. Encoded protein: CASSFVLAERDEQFF. Drawing the rest from reference TRBV5-1 and TRBJ2-1, the complete variable domain is KAGVTQTPRYLIKTRGQQVTLSCSPISGHRSVSWYQQTPGQGLQFLFEYFSETQRNKGNFPGRFSGRQFSNSRSEMNVSTLELGDSALYLCASSFVLAERDEQFFGPGTRLTVL.

This clonotype was detected many times. The rearrangement joins TRBV29-1 to TRBJ2-4, with a possible D match to TRBD2 (5 bases). Trimming cost V 4 bases and J 8 bases, with 12 bases left between them. The CDR3 sequence is 12 residues long. The germline gives CDR1 SQVTM, CDR2 ANQGSEA. The CDR3 DNA sequence: TGCAGCGTTGGGGTAGGCGGGCACATTCAGTACTTC. It translates to CSVGVGGHIQYF.

Only a few counts were recorded for this clonotype. The V gene is TRBV14, the J gene TRBJ1-4; the D is unclear. V shed 0 bases and J shed 6 bases, with 8 bases lying between them. This CDR3 is built from 14 residues. CDR1 is SGHDN and CDR2 is FVKESK in the germline V gene. The CDR3 protein is CASSQDLHHEKLFF. CDR3 nucleotide sequence: TGTGCCAGCAGCCAAGACCTCCACCATGAAAAACTGTTTTTT.

The genes are TRBV2 and TRBJ2-4, with D perhaps matching TRBD2 (5 bases). The V end was cut by 6 bases, the J end by 1 base, with 19 bases between. The germline gives CDR1 SNHLY, CDR2 FYNNEI. The CDR3 contains 17 residues. CDR3 sequence: CASRDLISSGAKNIQYF. The CDR3 DNA reads as TGTGCCAGCAGGGACTTAATCTCTTCGGGGGCCAAAAACATTCAGTACTTC.

This clonotype was detected only a few times. The chain employs TRBV27 and TRBJ1-2, with 7 positions matching TRBD1. Germline CDR1 reads MNHEY; CDR2 reads SMNVEV (reference sequence). The CDR3 is made up of 14 amino acids. The J segment lost 8 bases and the V segment lost 2 bases, leaving 8 bases of the junction unmatched. DNA of the CDR3: TGTGCCAGCAGTTTAGGAGGGGGCCGATCAGGCTACACCTTC. Amino acid sequence: CASSLGGGRSGYTF.

At least ten counts were recorded for this clonotype. The chain joins TRBV11-2 to TRBJ2-1; 10 bases align to TRBD2. The CDR3 totals 16 residues. Germline assignment: CDR1 SGHAT and CDR2 FQNNGV. After removal of 0 bases from V and 10 bases from J, the junction contained 9 bases not matched to a gene. This CDR3 is CASSLESSGGIGEQFF. The CDR3, as DNA: TGTGCCAGCAGCTTAGAGTCTAGCGGGGGCATAGGGGAGCAGTTCTTC.

The CDR3 coding sequence is TGCGCCAGCAGCTTCACCCAGGGTTCCGGTATTAATGAGCAGTTCTTC. Its translation is CASSFTQGSGINEQFF. This chain joins TRBV5-1 and TRBJ2-1; D is possibly TRBD1 (5 bases). CDR3 size: 16 residues. V lost 2 bases and J 7 bases, leaving 19 bases between the germline ends. Germline-derived CDR1 and CDR2 are SGHRS and YFSETQ.

This clonotype was seen a few times. Just one base apart from a much larger clone, this may be a read error. The rearrangement joins TRBV20-1 to TRBJ2-7, with 7 bases aligning to TRBD1. The germline gives CDR1 DFQATT, CDR2 SNEGSKA (reference sequence). This CDR3 is built from 12 residues. The trim removed 8 bases at V and 2 bases at J, leaving 6 bases unmatched. The CDR3 sequence: CSSSGQAYEQYF. The CDR3 nucleotides read TGCAGTTCTTCAGGACAGGCCTACGAGCAGTACTTC.

This chain uses TRBV9 with TRBJ2-1; 9 positions match TRBD2. The V and J ends lost 3 bases and 5 bases, in that order; junction bases with no gene match: 9. From germline, CDR1 is SGDLS and CDR2 YYNGEE. The CDR3 length is 16 residues. The CDR3 reads CASSALGGGAHNEQFF. DNA of the CDR3: TGTGCCAGCAGCGCACTGGGCGGGGGGGCCCACAATGAGCAGTTCTTC.